What follows are 12 T cell receptor beta chains derived from one specimen sequenced in a study of T and B cells in COVID-19 patients. BIOMED2 TRB-A/B primer pools were used in multiplex TRB PCR. TCRdb independently ran MiXCR on the multiplex PCR reads; one entry per CDR3 protein. This table has nearly 15,000 distinct CDR3 sequences, about 29% appearing once. From blood, roughly 220-550 ng of genomic DNA served as TRB template. Input material: blood. The receptors shown here come from a human donor who had recovered from COVID-19.

The genes are TRBV7-9 and TRBJ2-1; TRBD1 matches 8 bases. CDR3 length: 20 residues. Trimming at V came to 5 bases and at J to 4 bases, leaving 22 bases not matched to a gene. The germline CDR1 and CDR2 sequences are SEHNR and FQNEAQ (reference sequence). This chain's CDR3 is CASSPPGGRAVQGTYNEQFF. CDR3 in DNA: TGTGCCAGCAGCCCCCCAGGGGGCAGGGCGGTACAGGGTACTTACAATGAGCAGTTCTTC.

J is TRBJ1-2 and V is TRBV30; D is ambiguous. The CDR3 sequence is 14 residues long. Trimming took off 2 bases at V and 2 bases at J, with 12 bases between the two ends. CDR1 and CDR2 (germline): GTSNPN, SVGIG (reference sequence). The CDR3 DNA sequence: TGTGCCTGGAGTTCCTCCAGTCTCAACTATGGCTACACCTTC. Its translation is CAWSSSSLNYGYTF. The full variable domain, its missing parts supplied by reference TRBV30 and TRBJ1-2, is SQTIHQWPATLVQPVGSPLSLECTVEGTSNPNLYWYRQAAGRGLQLLFYSVGIGQISSEVPQNLSASRPQDRQFILSSKKLLLSDSGFYLCAWSSSSLNYGYTFGSGTRLTVV.

The chain links TRBV11-3 to TRBJ2-3; 7 bases are shared with TRBD2. Germline CDR1 and CDR2: SGHNT and YENEEA. The CDR3 contains 16 residues. Unmatched junction bases numbered 9, after V lost 4 bases and J lost 2 bases. Here the CDR3 reads CASSSEGRAHTDTQYF. DNA for the CDR3: TGTGCCAGCAGCTCGGAGGGGAGGGCCCACACAGATACGCAGTATTTT.

The V and J genes are TRBV6-5 and TRBJ2-3; 9 bases fit TRBD2. Trimming took 0 bases from V and 1 from J; bases not matched to a gene: 2. CDR3 size: 16 residues. Germline lookup yields CDR1 MNHEY and CDR2 SVGAGI. The CDR3 DNA sequence: TGTGCCAGCAGTTACTCCATAGCGGGAGGCACAGATACGCAGTATTTT. This gives the protein CASSYSIAGGTDTQYF.

V usage is TRBV29-1 and J usage is TRBJ2-3; D is perhaps TRBD1 or TRBD2 (7 bases each). Looked up from germline, CDR1 is SQVTM and CDR2 is ANQGSEA. The CDR3 loop spans 12 amino acids. Deletions cut 7 bases from V and 4 bases from J, with 12 bases between. The CDR3, as DNA: TGCAGCGCTGCAGGGGGGGCAGATACGCAGTATTTT. Protein: CSAAGGADTQYF.

This clonotype has just a few counts. The chain employs TRBV7-6 and TRBJ1-1; D is ambiguous. Trimming left V 3 bases short and J 2 bases short, with 7 bases between. Germline loops: CDR1 SGHVS, CDR2 FNYEAQ. The CDR3 has 13 residues. The CDR3 sequence is CASSFLYNTEAFF. The DNA of the CDR3 is TGTGCCAGCAGCTTCCTCTACAACACTGAAGCTTTCTTT.

This clonotype has more than one count but fewer than ten. The V gene is TRBV5-6, the J gene TRBJ1-5; D call uncertain. The CDR3 contains 13 residues. The germline V gene encodes CDR1 SGHDT and CDR2 YYEEEE. V was pared by 4 bases and J by 6 bases, with 11 bases between. This CDR3 is CASSPGSGQPQHF. The CDR3 region has the DNA TGTGCCAGCAGCCCTGGATCCGGTCAGCCCCAGCATTTT.

Regarding this clonotype: A read error may account for a junction end that differs from germline. The rearrangement joins TRBV7-2 to TRBJ2-2; 10 bases fit TRBD2. Per germline, CDR1 SGHTA and CDR2 FQGNSA. The CDR3 sequence is 16 residues long. In DNA, the CDR3 is TGTGCCAGCAGCCAGAGGGGACTAGCGAACCCCGGGGAGCTGTTTTTT. Translation: CASSQRGLANPGELFF.

The genes are TRBV12-3 or TRBV12-4 and TRBJ1-5; the D gene is possibly TRBD1 (6 bases). CDR3 size: 18 residues. The V end lost 4 bases, the J end lost 3 bases, and 22 bases lay between the germline ends. CDR3: CASSSGQIGVLHNQPQHF. The CDR3, as DNA: TGTGCCAGCAGTTCCGGACAGATCGGCGTATTACACAATCAGCCCCAGCATTTT.

The chain recombines TRBV5-1 with TRBJ1-6, with D unresolved. Germline values: CDR1 SGHRS, CDR2 YFSETQ. The CDR3 has 16 amino acids. V was pared by 3 bases and J by 12 bases, with 22 bases between. CDR3 sequence: CASSSQPRREGGPLHF. Here the CDR3 DNA reads TGCGCCAGCAGCTCCCAACCCAGGAGGGAGGGTGGACCCCTCCACTTT.

CDR3 DNA sequence: TGTGCCAGCAGCTCACCAAGCGGACAGGGAGAAGGGACCCAGTACTTC. Its protein product is CASSSPSGQGEGTQYF. This chain links TRBV5-4 with TRBJ2-5, with 8 bases lining up with TRBD1. CDR1 is SGHNT, CDR2 YYREEE, per germline (reference sequence). The CDR3 has 16 amino acids. Germline trimming cut 3 bases from V and 7 bases from J; bases unmatched to any gene: 14.

CDR3 protein: CAWESGSGYTF. CDR3 nucleotides: TGTGCCTGGGAGTCAGGGTCGGGCTACACCTTC. The genes are TRBV30 and TRBJ1-2, with a tentative D call TRBD1 (5 bases). CDR3 length equals 11 residues. Germline assignment: CDR1 GTSNPN and CDR2 SVGIG (reference sequence). Trimming took off 5 bases at V and 8 bases at J, with 12 bases between the two ends.